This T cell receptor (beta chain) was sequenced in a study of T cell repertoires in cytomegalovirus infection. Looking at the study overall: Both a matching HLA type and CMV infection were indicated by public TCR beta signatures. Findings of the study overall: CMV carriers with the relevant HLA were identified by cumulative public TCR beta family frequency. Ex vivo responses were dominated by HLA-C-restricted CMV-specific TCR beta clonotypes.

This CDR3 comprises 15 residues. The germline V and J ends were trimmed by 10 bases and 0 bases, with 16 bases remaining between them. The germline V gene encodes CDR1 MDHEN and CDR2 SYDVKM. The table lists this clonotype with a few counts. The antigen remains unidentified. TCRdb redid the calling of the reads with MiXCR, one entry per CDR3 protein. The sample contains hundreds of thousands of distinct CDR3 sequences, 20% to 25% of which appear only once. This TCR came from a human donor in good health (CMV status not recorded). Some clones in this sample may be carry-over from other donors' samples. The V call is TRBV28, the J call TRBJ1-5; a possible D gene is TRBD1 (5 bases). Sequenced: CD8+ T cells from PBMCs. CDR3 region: CAIRITGDSNQPQHF. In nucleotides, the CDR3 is TGTGCCATCAGAATCACAGGTGATAGCAATCAGCCCCAGCATTTT.